This T cell receptor beta chain comes out of a study of T-cell memory formation after mild COVID-19. TCRdb redid the calling of the 5' RACE reads with MiXCR, one entry per CDR3 protein. The repertoire holds hundreds of thousands of distinct CDR3 sequences, with around 16% as singletons. Germline V gene sequence: CDR1 MRHNA, CDR2 SNTAGT. The CDR3 is made up of 17 amino acids. V shed 0 bases, J shed 1 base, and the junction held 4 bases outside the gene matches. Remarks on this clonotype: Its matching antigen is unknown.

Study observations and caveats: Memory from before infection featured some responding clones, which suggests cross-reactive memory joined.

This clonotype originated in a young man who had mild COVID-19 (a few samples of this study predate the infection). Cell type and time point are not known. This chain connects TRBV6-4 to TRBJ2-3, with 10 bases that match TRBD1. The sample consisted of PBMCs or a T cell subset sorted from them (not recorded which). The CDR3 bases are TGTGCCAGCAGTGACTCCGCAGGGACAGGGGGCACAGATACGCAGTATTTT. Translation gives CASSDSAGTGGTDTQYF.